The rows below give T cell receptor beta chains drawn from one sample of a study of read filtering for tumor transcriptome and immune sequencing. TCRdb called the reads again in MiXCR, with one record for every CDR3 protein. The top ten clones hold about an eighth of a sample with over 50,000 distinct CDR3 sequences, about a fifth of them seen once. Sequenced sample: a population of CD138-negative cells sorted from bone marrow. These receptors came from a donor at least 40 years old with multiple myeloma. CDR3s include the opening cysteine and the closing phenylalanine or tryptophan.

TRBJ1-6 TRBV6-5 CASSFVTDGSSSPLHF
TRBJ2-7 TRBV28 CASNNGGIIPYEQYF
TRBJ2-7 TRBV28 CASSSSGTRSYEQYF
TRBJ1-5 TRBV6-2/TRBV6-3 CASSYSAEWQPQHF
TRBJ2-4 TRBV18 CASSPGSTGRAAKNIQYF
TRBJ2-3 TRBV7-9 CAKTSGGAEDTQYF
TRBJ1-5 TRBV7-4 CASSLEHRVHGVSNQPQHF
TRBJ2-1 TRBV20-1 CSARERQQSNEQFF
TRBJ1-1 TRBV28 CASLTGYTEAFF
TRBJ2-7 TRBV18 CASSRGLADYEQYF
TRBJ2-5 TRBV10-3 CAIRRSAGPEPQYF
TRBJ2-3 TRBV29-1 CSVEMANTDTQYF
TRBJ2-1 TRBV30 CAWARRSSTYNEQFF
TRBJ1-1 TRBV20-1 CSARSSTNTEAFF
TRBJ2-4 TRBV12-3/TRBV12-4 CASSPGTGKNIQYF
TRBJ1-1 TRBV11-2 CASSRDRNTEAFF
TRBJ2-2 TRBV29-1 CSVEEGQGELFF
TRBJ2-1 TRBV7-3 CASSLRQTSSYNERFF
TRBJ2-2 TRBV6-5 CASSLRDTFPTGELFF
TRBJ2-2 TRBV6-4 CASSDSGTGELFF
TRBJ2-7 TRBV5-1 CASSRLVAGEYEQYF
TRBJ2-5 TRBV29-1 CSVGTTVETQYF
TRBJ2-7 TRBV12-3/TRBV12-4 CASRRRQSSYEQYF
TRBJ2-2 TRBV20-1 CSARDPAGGAGELFF